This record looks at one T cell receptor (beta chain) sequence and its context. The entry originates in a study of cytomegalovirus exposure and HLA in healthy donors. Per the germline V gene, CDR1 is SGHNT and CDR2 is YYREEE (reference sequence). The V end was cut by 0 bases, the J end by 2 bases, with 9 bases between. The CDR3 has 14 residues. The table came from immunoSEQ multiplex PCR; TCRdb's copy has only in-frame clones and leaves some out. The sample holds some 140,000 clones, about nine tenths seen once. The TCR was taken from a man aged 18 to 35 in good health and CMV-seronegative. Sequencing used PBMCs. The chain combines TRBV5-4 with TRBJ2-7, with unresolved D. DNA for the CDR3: TGTGCCAGCAGCTTGGTGGGCCGTACCTACGAGCAGTACTTC. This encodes CASSLVGRTYEQYF.